The source of this T cell receptor beta chain is a study of T cell responses to AZD1222 COVID-19 vaccine. Study conclusions and caveats: Spike-specific TCR breadth and depth grew following two AZD1222 doses. Spike regions recognized by vaccine-associated CD4 TCRs spanned the protein, led by 160-218 and 743-854.

With regard to this clone: The antigen remains undetermined.

Libraries were prepared by immunoSEQ multiplex PCR; TCRdb keeps only in-frame clonotypes and omits some of them. The sample carries fewer than 140,000 clones, about 90% recorded once. The V end was cut by 8 bases, the J end by 0 bases, with 5 bases between. Germline V gene lookup returns CDR1 WNHNN and CDR2 SYGVQD (reference sequence). This CDR3 contains 12 residues. This TCR was recovered from an adult who received the AZD1222 COVID-19 vaccine. Here the sequenced sample was peripheral blood, taken 28 days after the second AZD1222 dose. V and J are TRBV10-1 and TRBJ1-3; D remains ambiguous. CDR3 sequence (DNA): TGCGCCAGCCCCGGCTCTGGAAACACCATATATTTT. Amino acids: CASPGSGNTIYF.